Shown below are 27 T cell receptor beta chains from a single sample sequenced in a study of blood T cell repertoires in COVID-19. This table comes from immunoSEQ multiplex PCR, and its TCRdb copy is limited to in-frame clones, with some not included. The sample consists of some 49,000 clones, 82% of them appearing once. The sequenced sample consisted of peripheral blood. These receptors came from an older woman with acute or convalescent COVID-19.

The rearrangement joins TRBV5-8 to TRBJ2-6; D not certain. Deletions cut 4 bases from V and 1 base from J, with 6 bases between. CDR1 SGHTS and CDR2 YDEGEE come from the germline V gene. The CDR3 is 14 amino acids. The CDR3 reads CASSRGSGANVLTF. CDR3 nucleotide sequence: TGTGCCAGCAGCCGAGGTTCTGGGGCCAACGTCCTGACTTTC. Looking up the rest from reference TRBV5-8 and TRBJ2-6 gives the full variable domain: EAGVTQSPTHLIKTRGQQATLRCSPISGHTSVYWYQQALGLGLQFLLWYDEGEERNRGNFPPRFSGRQFPNYSSELNVNALELEDSALYLCASSRGSGANVLTFGAGSRLTVL.

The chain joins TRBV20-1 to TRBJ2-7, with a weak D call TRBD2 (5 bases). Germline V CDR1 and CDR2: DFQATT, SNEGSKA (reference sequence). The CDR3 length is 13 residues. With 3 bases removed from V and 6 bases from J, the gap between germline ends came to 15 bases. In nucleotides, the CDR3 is TGCAGTGCTAGTCGTCGAGATCGGGGCGAGCAGTACTTC. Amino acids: CSASRRDRGEQYF.

The CDR3 loop is CSVTGGRGYTF. The CDR3 DNA is TGCAGCGTAACAGGGGGCCGTGGCTACACCTTC. The rearrangement links TRBV29-1 to TRBJ1-2, with 9 bases identical to TRBD1. V gave up 6 bases and J gave up 7 bases; unmatched junction bases: 3. The CDR3 extends over 11 amino acids. Germline CDR1 reads SQVTM; CDR2 reads ANQGSEA.

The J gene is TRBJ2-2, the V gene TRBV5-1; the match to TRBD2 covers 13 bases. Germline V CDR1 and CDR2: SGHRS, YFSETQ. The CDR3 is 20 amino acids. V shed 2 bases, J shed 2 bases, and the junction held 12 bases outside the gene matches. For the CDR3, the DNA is TGCGCCAGCAGCTTTTCCCTGACTAGCGGGGGGCTCAAAAACACCGGGGAGCTGTTTTTT. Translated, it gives CASSFSLTSGGLKNTGELFF.

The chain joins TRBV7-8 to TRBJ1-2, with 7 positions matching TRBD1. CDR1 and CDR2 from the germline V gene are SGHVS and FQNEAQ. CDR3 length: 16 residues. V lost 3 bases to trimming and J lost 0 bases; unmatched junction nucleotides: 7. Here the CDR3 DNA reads TGTGCCAGCAGCTTCCGGGACAGAGGTGCTAACTATGGCTACACCTTC. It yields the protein CASSFRDRGANYGYTF.

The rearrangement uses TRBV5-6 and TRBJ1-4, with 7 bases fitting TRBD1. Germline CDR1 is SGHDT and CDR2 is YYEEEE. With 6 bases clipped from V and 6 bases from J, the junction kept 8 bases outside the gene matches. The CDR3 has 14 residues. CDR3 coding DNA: TGTGCCAGCACCAGAGGGACAGTGGATGAAAAACTGTTTTTT. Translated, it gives CASTRGTVDEKLFF.

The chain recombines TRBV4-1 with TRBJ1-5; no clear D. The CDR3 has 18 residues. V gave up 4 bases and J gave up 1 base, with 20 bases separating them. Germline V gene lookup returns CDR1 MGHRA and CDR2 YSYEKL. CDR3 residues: CASSLLPTGVGSNQPQHF. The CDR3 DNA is TGCGCCAGCAGCCTCCTCCCAACCGGGGTTGGAAGCAATCAGCCCCAGCATTTT.

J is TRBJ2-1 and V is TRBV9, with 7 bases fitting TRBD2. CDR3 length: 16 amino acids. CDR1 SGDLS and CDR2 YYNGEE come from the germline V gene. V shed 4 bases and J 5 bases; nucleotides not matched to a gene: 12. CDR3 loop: CASSPLRRRENNEQFF. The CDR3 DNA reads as TGTGCCAGCAGCCCACTAAGACGGCGGGAGAACAATGAGCAGTTCTTC.

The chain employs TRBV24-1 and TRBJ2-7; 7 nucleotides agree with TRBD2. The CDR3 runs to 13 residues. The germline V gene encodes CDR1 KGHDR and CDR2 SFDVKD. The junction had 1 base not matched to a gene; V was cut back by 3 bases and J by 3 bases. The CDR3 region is CATSDGGGYEQYF. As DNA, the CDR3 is TGTGCCACCAGTGATGGGGGGGGCTACGAGCAGTACTTC.

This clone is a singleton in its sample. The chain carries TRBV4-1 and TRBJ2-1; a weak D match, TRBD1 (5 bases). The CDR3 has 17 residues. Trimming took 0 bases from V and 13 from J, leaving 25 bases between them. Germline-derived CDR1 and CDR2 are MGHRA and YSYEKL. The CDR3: CASSQEFGRVSIARQFF. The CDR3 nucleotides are TGCGCCAGCAGCCAAGAGTTCGGCAGGGTGTCAATCGCGAGACAGTTCTTC.

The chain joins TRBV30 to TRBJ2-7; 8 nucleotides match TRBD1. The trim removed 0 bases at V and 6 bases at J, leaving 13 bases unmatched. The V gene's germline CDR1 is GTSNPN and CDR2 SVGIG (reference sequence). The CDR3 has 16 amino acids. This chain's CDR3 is CAWSVRNWPDRAEQYF. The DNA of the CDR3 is TGTGCCTGGAGTGTACGGAACTGGCCGGACAGGGCCGAGCAGTACTTC.

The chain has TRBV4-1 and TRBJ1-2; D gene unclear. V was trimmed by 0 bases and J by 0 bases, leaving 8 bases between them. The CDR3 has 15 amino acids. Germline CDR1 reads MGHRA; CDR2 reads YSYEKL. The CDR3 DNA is TGCGCCAGCAGCCAAGAGGCGGAAGCTAACTATGGCTACACCTTC. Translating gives CASSQEAEANYGYTF.

CDR3 nucleotide sequence: TGTGCCAGTAGGGGAGGGCGAGTCGAGACCCAGTACTTC. This translates into CASRGGRVETQYF. The chain employs TRBV2 and TRBJ2-5, with TRBD2 identical over 7 bases. J was trimmed by 5 bases and V by 9 bases; bases with no gene match: 9. This CDR3 has 13 residues. Germline loops: CDR1 SNHLY, CDR2 FYNNEI.

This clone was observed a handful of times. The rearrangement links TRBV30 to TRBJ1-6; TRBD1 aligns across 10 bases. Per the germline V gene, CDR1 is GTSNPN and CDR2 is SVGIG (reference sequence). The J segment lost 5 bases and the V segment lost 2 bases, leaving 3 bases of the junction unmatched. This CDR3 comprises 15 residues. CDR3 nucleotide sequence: TGTGCCTGGAGTTTGGACAGGGGGAATAATTCACCCCTCCACTTT. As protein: CAWSLDRGNNSPLHF.

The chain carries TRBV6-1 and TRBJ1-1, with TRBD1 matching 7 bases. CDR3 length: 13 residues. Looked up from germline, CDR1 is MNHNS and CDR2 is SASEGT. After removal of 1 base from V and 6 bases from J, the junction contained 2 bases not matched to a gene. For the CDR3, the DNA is TGTGCCAGCAGTGAAGAACAGGGGTCTGAAGCTTTCTTT. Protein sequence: CASSEEQGSEAFF.

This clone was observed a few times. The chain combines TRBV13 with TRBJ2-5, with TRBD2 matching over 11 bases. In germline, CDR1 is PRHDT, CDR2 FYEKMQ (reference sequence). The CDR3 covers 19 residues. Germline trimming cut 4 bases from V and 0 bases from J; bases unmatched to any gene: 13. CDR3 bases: TGTGCCAGCAGCTCCAGAGGGGCCGCTAGCGGGGGGTACCAAGAGACCCAGTACTTC. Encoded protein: CASSSRGAASGGYQETQYF.

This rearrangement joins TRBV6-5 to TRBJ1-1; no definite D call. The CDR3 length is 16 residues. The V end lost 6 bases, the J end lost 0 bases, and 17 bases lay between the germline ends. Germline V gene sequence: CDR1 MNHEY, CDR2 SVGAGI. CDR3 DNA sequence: TGTGCCAGCAGCTACAATACAGTATACATGAACACTGAAGCTTTCTTT. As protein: CASSYNTVYMNTEAFF.

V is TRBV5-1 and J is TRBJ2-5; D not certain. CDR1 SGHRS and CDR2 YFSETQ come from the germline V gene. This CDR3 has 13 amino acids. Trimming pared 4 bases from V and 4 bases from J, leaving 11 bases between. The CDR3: CASSPDSLETQYF. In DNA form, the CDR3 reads TGCGCCAGCAGCCCCGACTCTTTAGAGACCCAGTACTTC.

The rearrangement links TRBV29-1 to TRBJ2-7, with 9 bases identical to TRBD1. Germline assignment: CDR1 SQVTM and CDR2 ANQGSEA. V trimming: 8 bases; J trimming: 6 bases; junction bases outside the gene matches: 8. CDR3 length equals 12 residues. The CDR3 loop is CSTSGTGTEQYF. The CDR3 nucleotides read TGCAGCACCTCCGGGACAGGGACCGAGCAGTACTTC.

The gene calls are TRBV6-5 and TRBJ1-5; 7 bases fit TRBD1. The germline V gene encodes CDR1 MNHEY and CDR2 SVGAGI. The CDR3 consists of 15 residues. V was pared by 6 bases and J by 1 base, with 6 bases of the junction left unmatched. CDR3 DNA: TGTGCCAGCAGGTCTCAACAGGGGAGCAATCAGCCCCAGCATTTT. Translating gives CASRSQQGSNQPQHF.

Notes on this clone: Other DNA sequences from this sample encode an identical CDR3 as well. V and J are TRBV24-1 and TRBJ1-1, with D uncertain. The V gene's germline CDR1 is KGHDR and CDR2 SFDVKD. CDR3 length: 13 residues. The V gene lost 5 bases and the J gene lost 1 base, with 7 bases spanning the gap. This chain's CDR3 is CATSGGGNTEAFF. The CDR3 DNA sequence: TGTGCCACCAGTGGTGGAGGGAACACTGAAGCTTTCTTT.

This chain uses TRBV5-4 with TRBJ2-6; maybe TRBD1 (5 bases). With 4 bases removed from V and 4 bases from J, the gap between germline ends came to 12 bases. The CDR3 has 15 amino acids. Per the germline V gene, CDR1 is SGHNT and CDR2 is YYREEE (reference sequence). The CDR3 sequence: CASSPRGSGANVLTF. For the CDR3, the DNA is TGTGCCAGCAGCCCTAGGGGATCCGGGGCCAACGTCCTGACTTTC. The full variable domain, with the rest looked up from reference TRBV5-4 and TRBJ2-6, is ETGVTQSPTHLIKTRGQQVTLRCSSQSGHNTVSWYQQALGQGPQFIFQYYREEENGRGNFPPRFSGLQFPNYSSELNVNALELDDSALYLCASSPRGSGANVLTFGAGSRLTVL.

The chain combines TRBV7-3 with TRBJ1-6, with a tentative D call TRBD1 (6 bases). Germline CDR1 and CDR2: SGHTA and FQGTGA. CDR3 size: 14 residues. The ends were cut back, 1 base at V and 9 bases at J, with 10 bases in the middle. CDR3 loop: CASSLKGDISPLHF. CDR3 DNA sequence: TGTGCCAGCAGCTTAAAAGGGGACATTTCACCCCTCCACTTT.

The CDR3: CASSLRFMGQGANEQFF. The CDR3 DNA sequence: TGCGCCAGCAGCTTGCGTTTCATGGGACAGGGAGCGAATGAGCAGTTCTTC. This chain connects TRBV5-1 to TRBJ2-1; 9 bases are a match to TRBD1. With 1 base clipped from V and 7 bases from J, the junction kept 12 bases outside the gene matches. This CDR3 comprises 17 residues. Germline V gene sequence: CDR1 SGHRS, CDR2 YFSETQ.

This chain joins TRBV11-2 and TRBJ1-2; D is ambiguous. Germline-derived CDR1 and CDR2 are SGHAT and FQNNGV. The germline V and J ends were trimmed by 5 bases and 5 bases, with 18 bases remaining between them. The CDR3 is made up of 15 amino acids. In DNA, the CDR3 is TGTGCCAGCAGCCGATCGCAACAGAGGGAATATGGCTACACCTTC. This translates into CASSRSQQREYGYTF.

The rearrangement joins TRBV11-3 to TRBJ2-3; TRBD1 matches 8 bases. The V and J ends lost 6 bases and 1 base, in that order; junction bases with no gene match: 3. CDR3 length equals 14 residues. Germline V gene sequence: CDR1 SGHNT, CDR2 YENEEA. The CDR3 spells CASSPGQGTDTQYF. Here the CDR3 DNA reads TGTGCCAGCAGTCCGGGACAGGGCACAGATACGCAGTATTTT.

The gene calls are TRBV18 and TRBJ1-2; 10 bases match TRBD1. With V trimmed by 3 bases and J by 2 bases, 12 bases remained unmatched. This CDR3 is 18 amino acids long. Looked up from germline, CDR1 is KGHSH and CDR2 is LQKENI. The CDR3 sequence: CASSPATGGLTKNYGYTF. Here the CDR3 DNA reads TGTGCCAGCTCACCGGCGACAGGGGGCCTGACTAAAAACTATGGCTACACCTTC.